Listed here are 13 T cell receptor beta chains from one sample, sequenced in a study of spatial heterogeneity in lung cancer. In TCRdb, the 5' RACE reads were re-called with MiXCR into one record per CDR3 protein. The sample yields tens of thousands of distinct CDR3 sequences, roughly 8.1% seen once. Time point meaning: blood at routine non-recurrence follow-up after resection. Sequencing covered unsorted whole RNA taken from tumor, nontumor lung or frozen PBMC. This sample comprised PBMCs, obtained at follow-up. The receptors stem from a female donor with early-stage non-small cell lung cancer.

This clonotype came up many times. The chain employs TRBV5-5 and TRBJ2-3, with D perhaps matching TRBD1 or TRBD2 (5 bases each). Trimming removed 4 bases at V and 9 bases at J, with 12 bases between. Germline loops: CDR1 SGHKS, CDR2 YYEKEE (reference sequence). The CDR3 covers 12 residues. The CDR3 is CASSRDHSTQYF. DNA for the CDR3: TGTGCCAGCAGCCGGGACCACTCGACGCAGTATTTT.

This clonotype was seen repeatedly, ten times or more. The V and J genes are TRBV5-1 and TRBJ2-3; the match to TRBD1 covers 7 bases. V gave up 3 bases and J gave up 2 bases; unmatched junction bases: 3. The CDR3 has 14 residues. Germline lookup yields CDR1 SGHRS and CDR2 YFSETQ. CDR3 sequence reads: CASSSTGNTDTQYF. DNA of the CDR3: TGCGCCAGCAGCTCGACAGGGAACACAGATACGCAGTATTTT.

In this sample, this clonotype turned up many times. The chain combines TRBV24-1 with TRBJ2-3; TRBD2 aligns across 8 bases. The CDR3 spans 16 residues. With 5 bases clipped from V and 2 bases from J, the junction kept 8 bases outside the gene matches. CDR1 and CDR2 from the germline V gene are KGHDR and SFDVKD. CDR3 nucleotide sequence: TGTGCCACCAGTGGAGCGGGGGCGATCACCACAGATACGCAGTATTTT. Amino acids: CATSGAGAITTDTQYF.

J is TRBJ1-2 and V is TRBV4-1; D uncertain. V lost 2 bases and J 2 bases, leaving 3 bases between the germline ends. This CDR3 contains 12 residues. The germline V gene encodes CDR1 MGHRA and CDR2 YSYEKL. In DNA, the CDR3 is TGCGCCAGCAGCCAATCGAACTATGGCTACACCTTC. Its protein is CASSQSNYGYTF.

This clonotype was observed at least ten times. V is TRBV7-2 and J is TRBJ2-3; D unclear. Trimming took off 1 base at V and 1 base at J, with 9 bases between the two ends. Germline CDR1 reads SGHTA; CDR2 reads FQGNSA. The CDR3 length is 15 residues. In DNA form, the CDR3 reads TGTGCCAGCAGCTTAGGTACCAGCGGCACAGATACGCAGTATTTT. This encodes CASSLGTSGTDTQYF.

This clonotype has just a few counts. The V gene is TRBV4-1, the J gene TRBJ2-5, with a tentative D call TRBD1 (6 bases). Germline V gene sequence: CDR1 MGHRA, CDR2 YSYEKL. This CDR3 is 16 amino acids long. The ends were cut back, 1 base at V and 2 bases at J, with 14 bases in the middle. The DNA for the CDR3 is TGCGCCAGCAGCCAAGGGGGGCGCGCCAAACAAGAGACCCAGTACTTC. This gives the protein CASSQGGRAKQETQYF.

In this sample, this clonotype turned up a few times. The V and J genes are TRBV5-1 and TRBJ2-7; TRBD1 agrees at 7 bases. The CDR3 sequence is 15 residues long. The V segment lost 4 bases and the J segment 7 bases; nucleotides outside the gene matches: 14. CDR1 and CDR2 (germline): SGHRS, YFSETQ. CDR3 sequence (DNA): TGCGCCAGCAGCAACAGGGGTAAGGGTCGGGGTGAGCAGTACTTC. Its translation is CASSNRGKGRGEQYF.

This clonotype was counted many times. The chain is built from TRBV4-1 and TRBJ2-2, with TRBD1 matching over 8 bases. The V and J ends lost 3 bases and 4 bases, in that order; junction bases with no gene match: 4. The CDR3 is made up of 15 amino acids. Germline V gene data show CDR1 as MGHRA and CDR2 as YSYEKL. The CDR3 here is CASSQRTGSTGELFF. The CDR3 coding sequence is TGCGCCAGCAGCCAGAGGACAGGGAGCACCGGGGAGCTGTTTTTT.

This chain joins TRBV2 and TRBJ1-5; the D gene is possibly TRBD1 (6 bases). Germline-derived CDR1 and CDR2 are SNHLY and FYNNEI. Trimming took 6 bases from V and 0 from J, leaving 15 bases between them. This CDR3 is 16 amino acids long. This CDR3 is CASREDSFDSNQPQHF. CDR3 nucleotides: TGTGCCAGCAGGGAGGACAGCTTCGATAGCAATCAGCCCCAGCATTTT.

Only a few counts were recorded for this clonotype. V and J are TRBV4-1 and TRBJ2-3; 10 nucleotides line up with TRBD2. The CDR3 consists of 17 residues. Losses at the gene ends were 0 bases for V and 7 bases for J; bases not matched to a gene: 10. The germline CDR1 and CDR2 sequences are MGHRA and YSYEKL. The CDR3 region is CASSQEGLAGAGNTQYF. The CDR3 bases are TGCGCCAGCAGCCAAGAAGGGCTAGCGGGGGCCGGGAATACGCAGTATTTT.

This clonotype was picked up many times. The chain employs TRBV5-1 and TRBJ1-6; D is uncertain. Germline CDR1 and CDR2: SGHRS and YFSETQ. V was trimmed by 6 bases and J by 7 bases, leaving 14 bases between them. The CDR3 has 14 residues. The chain's CDR3 is CASKARRENSPLHF. Here the CDR3 DNA reads TGCGCCAGCAAGGCGCGTCGGGAGAATTCACCCCTCCACTTT.

The V call is TRBV18, the J call TRBJ2-7, with TRBD1 matching 11 bases. The V segment lost 3 bases and the J segment 6 bases; nucleotides outside the gene matches: 4. CDR1 and CDR2 from the germline V gene are KGHSH and LQKENI. This CDR3 is built from 14 residues. The CDR3 here is CASSPDRGLSEQYF. The CDR3 DNA reads as TGTGCCAGCTCACCGGACAGGGGGCTGAGCGAGCAGTACTTC.

Many counts were recorded for this clonotype. The chain uses TRBV29-1 and TRBJ2-7; 7 positions agree with TRBD2. CDR1 and CDR2 from the germline V gene are SQVTM and ANQGSEA. The trim removed 4 bases at V and 0 bases at J, leaving 6 bases unmatched. This CDR3 has 14 amino acids. The DNA for the CDR3 is TGCAGCGTTGGGGGGGGTGACATCTCCTACGAGCAGTACTTC. Its protein product is CSVGGGDISYEQYF.